This is a list of T cell receptor beta chains from one sample in a study of brain metastases from non-small cell lung cancer. Repertoires were generated with immunoSEQ multiplex PCR, while TCRdb's copy carries only in-frame clones and drops some. The data show 1,700 or so clones, 75% to 85% seen once. Source material: tissue from a brain metastasis. These receptors came from a donor aged 40 or over with non-small cell lung cancer. The CDR3 runs from the conserved cysteine through the conserved F or W. D genes are given only for firm matches. Not all rows give a size; the values are once, few, many and, for expanded clones, a class.

abundance: .
j_gene: TRBJ1-1
v_gene: TRBV5-1
d_gene: .
CDR3aa: CASSLAADFQGSESGGTEAFF
CDR3nt: TGCGCCAGCAGCTTGGCGGCCGATTTCCAGGGGTCGGAATCCGGGGGCACTGAAGCTTTCTTT

abundance: .
j_gene: TRBJ1-1
v_gene: TRBV6-5
d_gene: .
CDR3aa: CASSYIGLRNTEAFF
CDR3nt: TGTGCCAGCAGTTACATAGGACTGAGGAACACTGAAGCTTTCTTT

abundance: .
j_gene: TRBJ1-6
v_gene: TRBV7-9
d_gene: .
CDR3aa: CASSRGALSLHF
CDR3nt: TGTGCCAGCAGCCGGGGGGCCTTATCCCTCCACTTT

abundance: .
j_gene: TRBJ2-5
v_gene: TRBV7-8
d_gene: TRBD2
CDR3aa: CASSLERGGRETQYF
CDR3nt: TGTGCCAGCAGCTTAGAACGCGGGGGGAGAGAGACCCAGTACTTC

abundance: few
j_gene: TRBJ1-1
v_gene: TRBV7-2
d_gene: .
CDR3aa: CASTPFRGRATEAFF
CDR3nt: TGTGCCAGCACCCCCTTTCGGGGGCGGGCCACTGAAGCTTTCTTT

abundance: .
j_gene: TRBJ2-2
v_gene: TRBV12-5
d_gene: .
CDR3aa: CASGLRVGAGDTNTGELFF
CDR3nt: TGTGCTAGTGGTTTGAGGGTTGGGGCAGGCGATACGAACACCGGGGAGCTGTTTTTT

abundance: .
j_gene: TRBJ2-7
v_gene: TRBV9
d_gene: .
CDR3aa: CASSVEQDHEQYF
CDR3nt: TGTGCCAGCAGCGTAGAACAGGACCACGAGCAGTACTTC

abundance: once
j_gene: TRBJ1-1
v_gene: TRBV13
d_gene: .
CDR3aa: CASSHREMNTEAFF
CDR3nt: TGTGCCAGCAGCCACAGGGAAATGAACACTGAAGCTTTCTTT

abundance: .
j_gene: TRBJ1-2
v_gene: TRBV18
d_gene: .
CDR3aa: CASSSGLKDYGYTF
CDR3nt: TGTGCCAGCTCGTCAGGGTTGAAGGACTATGGCTACACCTTC

abundance: .
j_gene: TRBJ1-1
v_gene: TRBV18
d_gene: .
CDR3aa: CASSPQGRGTEAFF
CDR3nt: TGTGCCAGCTCTCCACAGGGTAGGGGCACTGAAGCTTTCTTT

abundance: .
j_gene: TRBJ2-4
v_gene: TRBV6-1
d_gene: .
CDR3aa: CASSEGGVSKNIQYF
CDR3nt: TGTGCCAGCAGTGAAGGGGGAGTAAGCAAAAACATTCAGTACTTC

abundance: .
j_gene: TRBJ2-1
v_gene: TRBV2
d_gene: TRBD2
CDR3aa: CASSDRRGASNEQFF
CDR3nt: TGTGCCAGCAGTGATCGGCGGGGGGCCAGCAATGAGCAGTTCTTC

abundance: once
j_gene: TRBJ1-2
v_gene: TRBV5-4
d_gene: TRBD1
CDR3aa: CASSVGQGRDGYTF
CDR3nt: TGTGCCAGCAGCGTGGGACAGGGAAGGGATGGCTACACCTTC

abundance: .
j_gene: TRBJ2-7
v_gene: TRBV15
d_gene: TRBD1
CDR3aa: CATSRYGQGSYEQYF
CDR3nt: TGTGCCACCAGCAGGTATGGACAGGGCTCTTACGAGCAGTACTTC

abundance: .
j_gene: TRBJ1-1
v_gene: TRBV18
d_gene: .
CDR3aa: CASSPLAPGRPTEAFF
CDR3nt: TGTGCCAGCTCACCTTTGGCGCCCGGCAGGCCCACTGAAGCTTTCTTT

abundance: .
j_gene: TRBJ1-2
v_gene: TRBV18
d_gene: TRBD1
CDR3aa: CASSPPGQEAYGYTF
CDR3nt: TGTGCCAGCTCACCCCCGGGACAGGAAGCCTATGGCTACACCTTC

abundance: .
j_gene: TRBJ2-3
v_gene: TRBV4-3
d_gene: .
CDR3aa: CASSLSLTDTQYF
CDR3nt: TGCGCCAGCAGCCTCAGTCTGACAGATACGCAGTATTTT